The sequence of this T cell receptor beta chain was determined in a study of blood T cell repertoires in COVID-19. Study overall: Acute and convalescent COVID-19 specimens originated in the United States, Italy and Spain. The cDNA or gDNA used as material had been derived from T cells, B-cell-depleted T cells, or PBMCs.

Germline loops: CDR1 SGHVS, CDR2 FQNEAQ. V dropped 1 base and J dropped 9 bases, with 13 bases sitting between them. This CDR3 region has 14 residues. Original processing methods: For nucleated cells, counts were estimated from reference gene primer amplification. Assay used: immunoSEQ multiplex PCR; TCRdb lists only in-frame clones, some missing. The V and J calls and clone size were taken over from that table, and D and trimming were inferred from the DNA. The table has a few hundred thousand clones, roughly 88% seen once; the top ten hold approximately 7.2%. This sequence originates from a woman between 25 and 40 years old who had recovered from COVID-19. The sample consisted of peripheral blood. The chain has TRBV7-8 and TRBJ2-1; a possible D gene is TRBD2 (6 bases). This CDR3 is CASSLVLAGGEQFF. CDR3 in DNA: TGTGCCAGCAGCTTAGTACTAGCCGGGGGTGAGCAGTTCTTC.